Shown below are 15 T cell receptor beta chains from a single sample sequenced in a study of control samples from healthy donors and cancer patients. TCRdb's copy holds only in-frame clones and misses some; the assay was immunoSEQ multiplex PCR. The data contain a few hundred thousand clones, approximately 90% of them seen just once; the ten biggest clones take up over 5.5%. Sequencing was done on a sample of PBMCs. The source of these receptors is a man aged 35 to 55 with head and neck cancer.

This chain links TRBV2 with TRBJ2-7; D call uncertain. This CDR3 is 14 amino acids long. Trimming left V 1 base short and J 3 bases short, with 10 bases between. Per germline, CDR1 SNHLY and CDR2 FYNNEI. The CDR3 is CASSEDGGRYEQYF. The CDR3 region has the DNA TGTGCCAGCAGTGAAGACGGCGGCCGCTACGAGCAGTACTTC.

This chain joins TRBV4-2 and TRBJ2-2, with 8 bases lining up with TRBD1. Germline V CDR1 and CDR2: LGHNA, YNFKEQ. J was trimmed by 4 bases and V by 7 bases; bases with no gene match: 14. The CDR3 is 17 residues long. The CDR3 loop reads CASNPLRQGASTGELFF. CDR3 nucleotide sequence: TGTGCCAGCAATCCCCTTCGGCAGGGGGCGAGCACCGGGGAGCTGTTTTTT.

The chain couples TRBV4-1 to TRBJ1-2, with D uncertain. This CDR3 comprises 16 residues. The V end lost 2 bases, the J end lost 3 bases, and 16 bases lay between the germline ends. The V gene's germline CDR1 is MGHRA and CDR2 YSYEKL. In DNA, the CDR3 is TGCGCCAGCAGCCAACCGGGAGGTAGGAGGGACTATGGCTACACCTTC. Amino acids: CASSQPGGRRDYGYTF.

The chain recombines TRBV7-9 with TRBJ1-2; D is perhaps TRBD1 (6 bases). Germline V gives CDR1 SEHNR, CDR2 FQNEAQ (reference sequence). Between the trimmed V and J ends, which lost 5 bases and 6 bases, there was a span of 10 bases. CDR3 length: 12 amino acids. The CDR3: CASSPQGDGYTF. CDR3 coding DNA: TGTGCCAGCAGCCCACAGGGTGATGGCTACACCTTC.

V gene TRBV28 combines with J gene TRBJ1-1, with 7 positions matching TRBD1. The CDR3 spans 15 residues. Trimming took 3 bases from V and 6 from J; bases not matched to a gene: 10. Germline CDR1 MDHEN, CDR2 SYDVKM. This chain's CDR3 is CASSFYSGGLAEAFF. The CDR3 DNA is TGTGCCAGCAGTTTTTACTCAGGGGGGCTCGCTGAAGCTTTCTTT. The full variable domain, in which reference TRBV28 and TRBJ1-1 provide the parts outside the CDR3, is DVKVTQSSRYLVKRTGEKVFLECVQDMDHENMFWYRQDPGLGLRLIYFSYDVKMKEKGDIPEGYSVSREKKERFSLILESASTNQTSMYLCASSFYSGGLAEAFFGQGTRLTVV.

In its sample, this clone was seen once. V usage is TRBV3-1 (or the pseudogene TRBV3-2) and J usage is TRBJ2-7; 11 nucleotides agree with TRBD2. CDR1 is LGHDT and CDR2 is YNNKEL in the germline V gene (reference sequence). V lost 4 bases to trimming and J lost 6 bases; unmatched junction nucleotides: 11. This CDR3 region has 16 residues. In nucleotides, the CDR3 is TGTGCCAGCAGCCCAGGCCCAACTAGCGGGGGCCCCGAGCAGTACTTC. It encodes CASSPGPTSGGPEQYF.

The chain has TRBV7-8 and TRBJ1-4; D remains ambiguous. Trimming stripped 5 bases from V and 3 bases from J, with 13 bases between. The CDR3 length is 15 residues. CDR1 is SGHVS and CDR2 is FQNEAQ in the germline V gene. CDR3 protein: CASSPSGPANEKLFF. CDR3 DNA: TGTGCCAGCAGCCCCTCCGGTCCAGCTAATGAAAAACTGTTTTTT.

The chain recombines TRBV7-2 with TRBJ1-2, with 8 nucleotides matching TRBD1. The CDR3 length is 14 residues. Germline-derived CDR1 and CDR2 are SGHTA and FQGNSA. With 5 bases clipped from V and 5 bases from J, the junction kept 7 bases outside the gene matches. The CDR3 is CASSQDRGGYGYTF. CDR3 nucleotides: TGTGCCAGCAGCCAAGACAGGGGAGGGTATGGCTACACCTTC.

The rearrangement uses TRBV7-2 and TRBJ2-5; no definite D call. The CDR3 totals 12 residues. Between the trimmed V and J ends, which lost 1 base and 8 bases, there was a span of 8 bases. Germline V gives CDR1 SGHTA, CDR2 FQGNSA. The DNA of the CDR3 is TGTGCCAGCAGCTTAGACCCATCAACCCAGTACTTC. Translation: CASSLDPSTQYF.

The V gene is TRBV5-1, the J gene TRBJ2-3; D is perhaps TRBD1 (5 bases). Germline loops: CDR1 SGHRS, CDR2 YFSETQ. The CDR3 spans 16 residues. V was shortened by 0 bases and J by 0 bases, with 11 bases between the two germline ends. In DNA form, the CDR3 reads TGCGCCAGCAGCTTGGAGGGGCAGCCTAGCACAGATACGCAGTATTTT. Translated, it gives CASSLEGQPSTDTQYF.

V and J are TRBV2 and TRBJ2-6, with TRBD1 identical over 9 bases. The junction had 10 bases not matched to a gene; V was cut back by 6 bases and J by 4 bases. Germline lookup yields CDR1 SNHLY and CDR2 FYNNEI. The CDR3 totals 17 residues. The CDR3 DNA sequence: TGTGCCAGCAGAGCCGGGACAGGGTTGGTCGGGGCCAACGTCCTGACTTTC. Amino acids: CASRAGTGLVGANVLTF. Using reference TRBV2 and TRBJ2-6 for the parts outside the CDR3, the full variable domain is EPEVTQTPSHQVTQMGQEVILRCVPISNHLYFYWYRQILGQKVEFLVSFYNNEISEKSEIFDDQFSVERPDGSNFTLKIRSTKLEDSAMYFCASRAGTGLVGANVLTFGAGSRLTVL.

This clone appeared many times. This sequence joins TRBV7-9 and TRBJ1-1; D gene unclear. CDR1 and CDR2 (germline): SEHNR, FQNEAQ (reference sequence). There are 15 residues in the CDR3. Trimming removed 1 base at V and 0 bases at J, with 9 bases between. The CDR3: CASSLVESMNTEAFF. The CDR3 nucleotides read TGTGCCAGCAGCTTAGTAGAGTCAATGAACACTGAAGCTTTCTTT.

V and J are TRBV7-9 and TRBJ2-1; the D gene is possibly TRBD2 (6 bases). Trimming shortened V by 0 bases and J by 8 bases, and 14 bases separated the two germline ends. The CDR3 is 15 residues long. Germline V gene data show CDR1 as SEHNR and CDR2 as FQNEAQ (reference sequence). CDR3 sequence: CASSLAEGGLDEQFF. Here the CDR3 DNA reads TGTGCCAGCAGCTTAGCGGAGGGAGGCCTGGATGAGCAGTTCTTC. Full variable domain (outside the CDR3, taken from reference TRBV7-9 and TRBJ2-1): DTGVSQNPRHKITKRGQNVTFRCDPISEHNRLYWYRQTLGQGPEFLTYFQNEAQLEKSRLLSDRFSAERPKGSFSTLEIQRTEQGDSAMYLCASSLAEGGLDEQFFGPGTRLTVL.

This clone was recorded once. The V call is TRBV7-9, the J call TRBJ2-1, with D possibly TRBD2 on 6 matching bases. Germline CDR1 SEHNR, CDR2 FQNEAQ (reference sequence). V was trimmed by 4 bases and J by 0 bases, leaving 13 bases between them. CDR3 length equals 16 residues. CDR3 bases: TGTGCCAGCAGCTCGAGACTAGAACTCTCCTACAATGAGCAGTTCTTC. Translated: CASSSRLELSYNEQFF.

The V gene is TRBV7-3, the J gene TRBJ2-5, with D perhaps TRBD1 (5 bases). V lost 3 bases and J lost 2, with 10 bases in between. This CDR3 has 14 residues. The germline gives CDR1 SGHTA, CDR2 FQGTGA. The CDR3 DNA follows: TGTGCCAGCAGCTTGGGGCTAGGGCAAGAGACCCAGTACTTC. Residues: CASSLGLGQETQYF. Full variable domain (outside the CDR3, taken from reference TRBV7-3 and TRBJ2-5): GAGVSQTPSNKVTEKGKYVELRCDPISGHTALYWYRQSLGQGPEFLIYFQGTGAADDSGLPNDRFFAVRPEGSVSTLKIQRTERGDSAVYLCASSLGLGQETQYFGPGTRLLVL.